The 17 T cell receptor beta chains below come from one sample, sequenced in a study of a mutant IDH1 vaccine in newly diagnosed glioma (dated by TCRdb to about 2021). Interpreted using the paper, the time point label stands for: baseline, week 1 (first vaccination visit). The sample's treatment or condition, from its label and the paper: pre-vaccination baseline after standard-of-care therapy. Library preparation was by the immunoSEQ multiplex PCR assay. Drawn from immuneACCESS, this table holds only the in-frame rearrangements with V and J called that TCRdb kept. Clones are partly lost; checked studies trace under half to an unresolved V gene and leave the rest unexplained. The sample has more than 20,000 clones on record, approximately 90% of them singletons. The ten largest clones take up approximately 8.4% of the sample. Material: PBMCs, obtained from a glioma patient treated with radiotherapy, temozolomide or both. The receptors stem from a man aged 25-45 years with glioma.

The rearrangement links TRBV5-6 to TRBJ1-1; the D gene is possibly TRBD1 (5 bases). CDR3 size: 15 residues. In germline, CDR1 is SGHDT, CDR2 YYEEEE. V gave up 0 bases and J gave up 9 bases, with 18 bases separating them. CDR3 residues: CASSLEPGLWSQAFF. The CDR3 nucleotides read TGTGCCAGCAGCTTGGAGCCGGGGCTTTGGAGTCAAGCTTTCTTT.

V usage is TRBV30 and J usage is TRBJ1-4; 7 bases fit TRBD1. This CDR3 contains 13 residues. The germline V gene encodes CDR1 GTSNPN and CDR2 SVGIG (reference sequence). Unmatched junction bases numbered 4, after V lost 7 bases and J lost 2 bases. CDR3 sequence reads: CALIQGTNEKLFF. CDR3 in DNA: TGTGCCTTGATACAGGGGACTAATGAAAAACTGTTTTTT.

The chain is built from TRBV11-2 and TRBJ1-2, with D maybe TRBD1 (5 bases). The germline CDR1 and CDR2 sequences are SGHAT and FQNNGV. CDR3 length equals 12 residues. V dropped 3 bases and J dropped 5 bases, with 7 bases sitting between them. DNA of the CDR3: TGTGCCAGCAGCTTGGGACTTTATGGCTACACCTTC. This translates into CASSLGLYGYTF. Complete variable domain (other parts from reference TRBV11-2 and TRBJ1-2): EAGVAQSPRYKIIEKRQSVAFWCNPISGHATLYWYQQILGQGPKLLIQFQNNGVVDDSQLPKDRFSAERLKGVDSTLKIQPAKLEDSAVYLCASSLGLYGYTFGSGTRLTVV.

The chain joins TRBV19 to TRBJ1-4, with D possibly TRBD1 on 6 matching bases. Trimming left V 3 bases short and J 8 bases short, with 13 bases between. CDR3 length: 14 residues. Germline CDR1 LNHDA, CDR2 SQIVND (reference sequence). The CDR3: CASSISRGGEKLFF. In DNA, the CDR3 is TGTGCCAGTAGTATCTCCAGGGGTGGAGAAAAACTGTTTTTT.

This clone showed up just a few times. The chain carries TRBV25-1 and TRBJ2-2, with a tentative D call TRBD2 (6 bases). V was trimmed by 4 bases and J by 5 bases, leaving 8 bases between them. Germline values: CDR1 MGHDK, CDR2 SYGVNS. The CDR3 sequence is 13 residues long. In DNA, the CDR3 is TGTGCCAGCAGTGGTGGAGGGACCGGGGAGCTGTTTTTT. Translated: CASSGGGTGELFF.

CDR3 protein: CASSAALHAGYTF. Here the CDR3 DNA reads TGTGCCAGCAGCGCCGCCCTCCACGCGGGCTACACCTTC. The chain recombines TRBV9 with TRBJ1-2; D is uncertain. The CDR3 extends over 13 amino acids. Deletions cut 3 bases from V and 8 bases from J, with 14 bases between. The germline V gene encodes CDR1 SGDLS and CDR2 YYNGEE.

The sample holds a few counts of this clone. The chain recombines TRBV6-4 with TRBJ2-3; 9 nucleotides line up with TRBD2. V shed 3 bases, J shed 2 bases, and the junction held 3 bases outside the gene matches. Germline V gene data show CDR1 as MRHNA and CDR2 as SNTAGT. The CDR3 extends over 15 amino acids. CDR3 coding DNA: TGTGCCAGCAGTGAGGTAGCGGGAGCCACAGATACGCAGTATTTT. It codes for CASSEVAGATDTQYF.

The J gene is TRBJ2-5, the V gene TRBV15; 8 bases fit TRBD1. The germline gives CDR1 LNHNV, CDR2 YYDKDF (reference sequence). The CDR3 is 17 amino acids. V lost 0 bases to trimming and J lost 2 bases; unmatched junction nucleotides: 8. Written as DNA, the CDR3 is TGTGCCACCAGCAGAGAGGCCTTCGGGACAGGACAAGAGACCCAGTACTTC. Translating it yields CATSREAFGTGQETQYF. The variable domain in full, completed from reference TRBV15 and TRBJ2-5, reads DAMVIQNPRYQVTQFGKPVTLSCSQTLNHNVMYWYQQKSSQAPKLLFHYYDKDFNNEADTPDNFQSRRPNTSFCFLDIRSPGLGDTAMYLCATSREAFGTGQETQYFGPGTRLLVL.

The chain carries TRBV5-1 and TRBJ1-1; 7 nucleotides align to TRBD1. Trimming at V came to 4 bases and at J to 9 bases, leaving 6 bases not matched to a gene. This CDR3 is 12 amino acids long. Germline V gene lookup returns CDR1 SGHRS and CDR2 YFSETQ. The CDR3 bases are TGCGCCAGCAGCGGAGACAGGGACCAAGCTTTCTTT. Its translation: CASSGDRDQAFF.

The chain has TRBV6-6 and TRBJ2-5; possibly TRBD1 or TRBD2 for D (5 bases each). Trimming removed 4 bases at V and 3 bases at J, with 9 bases between. The CDR3 is 13 residues long. The germline V gene encodes CDR1 MNHNY and CDR2 SVGAGI (reference sequence). DNA of the CDR3: TGTGCCAGCAGTTGGAGAGGGGAAGAGACCCAGTACTTC. This translates into CASSWRGEETQYF.

The chain uses TRBV18 and TRBJ2-1, with 8 bases that match TRBD2. This CDR3 contains 16 residues. J was trimmed by 3 bases and V by 4 bases; bases with no gene match: 8. Germline CDR1 reads KGHSH; CDR2 reads LQKENI. CDR3 in amino acids: CASSLRAAGDYNEQFF. CDR3 sequence (DNA): TGTGCCAGCTCACTAAGAGCAGCGGGAGACTACAATGAGCAGTTCTTC. The variable domain in full, with the rest retrieved from reference TRBV18 and TRBJ2-1, is NAGVMQNPRHLVRRRGQEARLRCSPMKGHSHVYWYRQLPEEGLKFMVYLQKENIIDESGMPKERFSAEFPKEGPSILRIQQVVRGDSAAYFCASSLRAAGDYNEQFFGPGTRLTVL.

Remarks on this clone: An end of the junction differs from the germline gene, which may be a read error. The chain links TRBV5-1 to TRBJ2-5; 7 bases line up with TRBD1. The J call may be mistaken, given a closer DNA end match to TRBJ2-7. The CDR3 spans 15 residues. CDR1 and CDR2 (germline): SGHRS, YFSETQ. The CDR3 is CASSLDRLGTYEQYF. The CDR3 DNA sequence: TGCGCCAGCAGTTTGGACAGGTTAGGAACCTACGAGCAGTACTTC.

Only one count was recorded for this clone. The sample has other DNA sequences that encode this CDR3 too. The CDR3 region has the DNA TGCGCCAGCAGCCAGGGACAGGAGAACACTGAAGCTTTCTTT. This encodes CASSQGQENTEAFF. The genes are TRBV4-1 and TRBJ1-1, with TRBD1 matching 8 bases. Germline assignment: CDR1 MGHRA and CDR2 YSYEKL. The CDR3 consists of 14 residues. Trimming at V came to 3 bases and at J to 1 base, leaving 1 base not matched to a gene.

The rearrangement joins TRBV6-5 to TRBJ2-7; D remains ambiguous. The CDR3 extends over 12 amino acids. The germline gives CDR1 MNHEY, CDR2 SVGAGI. V was clipped by 6 bases and J by 3 bases, with 9 bases between them. CDR3 region: CASRMNSYEQYF. The CDR3 DNA sequence: TGTGCCAGCAGGATGAACAGCTACGAGCAGTACTTC.

The chain carries TRBV27 and TRBJ1-3, with no clear D. This CDR3 spans 13 amino acids. The germline V gene has CDR1 MNHEY and CDR2 SMNVEV (reference sequence). The ends were cut back, 6 bases at V and 0 bases at J, with 6 bases in the middle. The CDR3, as DNA: TGTGCCAGCAGAGACTTCTCTGGAAACACCATATATTTT. As protein: CASRDFSGNTIYF.

The gene calls are TRBV7-2 and TRBJ2-7; a weak D match, TRBD2 (6 bases). Trimming left V 5 bases short and J 3 bases short, with 14 bases between. The CDR3 spans 14 residues. The germline V gene has CDR1 SGHTA and CDR2 FQGNSA. The CDR3 here is CASSLRGTRYEQYF. CDR3 nucleotide sequence: TGTGCCAGCAGCCTACGCGGGACTCGCTACGAGCAGTACTTC.

The V gene is TRBV2, the J gene TRBJ2-7; tentative D call: TRBD1 (6 bases). The V gene lost 3 bases and the J gene lost 3 bases, with 9 bases spanning the gap. Germline V gene data show CDR1 as SNHLY and CDR2 as FYNNEI. This CDR3 is 13 amino acids long. The CDR3 coding sequence is TGTGCCAGCAGTGACGGCAGGGGCTACGAGCAGTACTTC. Protein product: CASSDGRGYEQYF.